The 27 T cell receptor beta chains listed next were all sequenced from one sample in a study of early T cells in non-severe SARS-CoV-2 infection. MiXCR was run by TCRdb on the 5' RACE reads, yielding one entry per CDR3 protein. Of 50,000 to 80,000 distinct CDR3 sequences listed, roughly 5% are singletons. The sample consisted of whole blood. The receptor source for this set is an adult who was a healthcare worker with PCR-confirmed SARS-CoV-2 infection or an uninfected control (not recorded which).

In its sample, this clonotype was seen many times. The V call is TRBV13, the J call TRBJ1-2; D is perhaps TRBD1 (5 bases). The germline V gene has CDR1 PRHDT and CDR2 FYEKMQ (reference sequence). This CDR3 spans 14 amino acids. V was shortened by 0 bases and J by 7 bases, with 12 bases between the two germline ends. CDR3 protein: CASSLGQGIPGYTF. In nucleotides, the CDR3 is TGTGCCAGCAGCTTAGGCCAGGGAATCCCTGGCTACACCTTC.

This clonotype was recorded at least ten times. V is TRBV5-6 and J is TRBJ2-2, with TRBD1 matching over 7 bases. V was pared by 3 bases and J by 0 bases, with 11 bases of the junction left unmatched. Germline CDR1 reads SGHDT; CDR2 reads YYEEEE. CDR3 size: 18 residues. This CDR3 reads CASSSFRYDRANTGELFF. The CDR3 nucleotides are TGTGCCAGCAGCTCATTTCGGTATGACAGGGCGAACACCGGGGAGCTGTTTTTT.

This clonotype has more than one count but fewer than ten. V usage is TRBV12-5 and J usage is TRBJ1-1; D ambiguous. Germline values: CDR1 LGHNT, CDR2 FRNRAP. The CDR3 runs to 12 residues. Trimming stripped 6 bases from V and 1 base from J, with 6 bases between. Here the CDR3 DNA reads TGTGCTAGTGGAGTCGGGAACACTGAAGCTTTCTTT. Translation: CASGVGNTEAFF.

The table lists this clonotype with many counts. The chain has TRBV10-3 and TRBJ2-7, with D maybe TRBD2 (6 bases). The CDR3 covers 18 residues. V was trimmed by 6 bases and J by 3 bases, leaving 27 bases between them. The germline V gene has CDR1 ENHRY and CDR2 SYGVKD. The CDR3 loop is CAISGPDYTAGTYYEQYF. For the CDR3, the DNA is TGTGCCATCAGCGGACCGGACTACACGGCGGGAACTTACTACGAGCAGTACTTC.

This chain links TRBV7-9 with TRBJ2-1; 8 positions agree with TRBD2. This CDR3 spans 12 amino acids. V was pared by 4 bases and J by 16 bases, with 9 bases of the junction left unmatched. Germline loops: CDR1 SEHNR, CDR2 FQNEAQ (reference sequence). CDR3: CASSWTGGPIFF. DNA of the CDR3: TGTGCCAGCAGCTGGACGGGGGGGCCGATTTTCTTC. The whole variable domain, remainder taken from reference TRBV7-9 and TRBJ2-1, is DTGVSQNPRHKITKRGQNVTFRCDPISEHNRLYWYRQTLGQGPEFLTYFQNEAQLEKSRLLSDRFSAERPKGSFSTLEIQRTEQGDSAMYLCASSWTGGPIFFGPGTRLTVL.

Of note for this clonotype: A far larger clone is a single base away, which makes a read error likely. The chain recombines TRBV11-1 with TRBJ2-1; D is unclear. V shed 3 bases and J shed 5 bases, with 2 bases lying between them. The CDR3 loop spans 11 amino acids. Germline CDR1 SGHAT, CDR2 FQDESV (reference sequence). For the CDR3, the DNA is TGTGCCAGCAGCTTCCACAATGAGCAGTTCTTC. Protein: CASSFHNEQFF. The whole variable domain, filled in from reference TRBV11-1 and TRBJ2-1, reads EAEVAQSPRYKITEKSQAVAFWCDPISGHATLYWYRQILGQGPELLVQFQDESVVDDSQLPKDRFSAERLKGVDSTLKIQPAELGDSAMYLCASSFHNEQFFGPGTRLTVL.

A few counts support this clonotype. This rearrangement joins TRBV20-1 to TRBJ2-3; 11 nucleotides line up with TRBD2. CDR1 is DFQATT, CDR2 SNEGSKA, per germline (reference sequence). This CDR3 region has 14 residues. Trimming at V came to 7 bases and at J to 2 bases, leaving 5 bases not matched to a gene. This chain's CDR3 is CSGGLAALTDTQYF. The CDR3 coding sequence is TGCAGTGGGGGACTAGCGGCCCTCACAGATACGCAGTATTTT.

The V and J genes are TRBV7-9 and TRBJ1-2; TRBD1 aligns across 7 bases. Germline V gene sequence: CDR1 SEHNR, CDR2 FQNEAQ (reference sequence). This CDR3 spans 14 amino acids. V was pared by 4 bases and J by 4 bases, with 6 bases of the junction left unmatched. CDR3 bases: TGTGCCAGCAGCTCCGGGACAGCCGCCTATGGCTACACCTTC. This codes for CASSSGTAAYGYTF.

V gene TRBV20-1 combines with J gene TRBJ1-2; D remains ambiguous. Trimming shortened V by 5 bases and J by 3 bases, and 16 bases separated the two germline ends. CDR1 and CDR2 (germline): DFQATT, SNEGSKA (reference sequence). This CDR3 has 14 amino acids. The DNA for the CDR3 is TGCAGTGCTGGGGAGCTCGGCAGCGACTATGGCTACACCTTC. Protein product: CSAGELGSDYGYTF.

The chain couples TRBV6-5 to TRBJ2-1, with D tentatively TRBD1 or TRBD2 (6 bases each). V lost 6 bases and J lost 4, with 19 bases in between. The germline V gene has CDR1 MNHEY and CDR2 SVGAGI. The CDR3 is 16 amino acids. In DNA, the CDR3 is TGTGCCAGCAGAAACGCCGACGAGGGGGGTTACAATGAGCAGTTCTTC. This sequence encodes CASRNADEGGYNEQFF.

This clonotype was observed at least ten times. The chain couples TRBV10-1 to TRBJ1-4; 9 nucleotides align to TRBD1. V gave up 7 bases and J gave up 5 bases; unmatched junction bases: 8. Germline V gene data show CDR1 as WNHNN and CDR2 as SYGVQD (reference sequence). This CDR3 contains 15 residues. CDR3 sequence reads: CASTMGQGRNEKLFF. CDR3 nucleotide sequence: TGCGCCAGCACCATGGGACAGGGACGAAATGAAAAACTGTTTTTT.

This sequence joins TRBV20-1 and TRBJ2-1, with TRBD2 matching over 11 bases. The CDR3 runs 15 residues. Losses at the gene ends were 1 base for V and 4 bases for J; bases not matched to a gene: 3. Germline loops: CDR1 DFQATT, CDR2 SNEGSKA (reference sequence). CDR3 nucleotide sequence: TGCAGTGCTAGAGTTACTAGCGGGGGATACAATGAGCAGTTCTTC. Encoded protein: CSARVTSGGYNEQFF.

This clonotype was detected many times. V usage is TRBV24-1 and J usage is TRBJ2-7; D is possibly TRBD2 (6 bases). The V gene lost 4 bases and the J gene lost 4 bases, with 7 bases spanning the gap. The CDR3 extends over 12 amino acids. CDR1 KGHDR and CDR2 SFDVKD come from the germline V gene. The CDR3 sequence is CATSEGRYEQYF. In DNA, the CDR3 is TGTGCCACCAGTGAGGGGAGGTACGAGCAGTACTTC.

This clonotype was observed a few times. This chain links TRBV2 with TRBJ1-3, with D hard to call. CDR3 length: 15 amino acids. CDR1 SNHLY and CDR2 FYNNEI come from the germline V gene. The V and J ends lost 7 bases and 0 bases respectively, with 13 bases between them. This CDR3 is CASNAGRNSGNTIYF. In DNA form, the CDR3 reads TGTGCCAGCAACGCAGGCAGGAACTCTGGAAACACCATATATTTT.

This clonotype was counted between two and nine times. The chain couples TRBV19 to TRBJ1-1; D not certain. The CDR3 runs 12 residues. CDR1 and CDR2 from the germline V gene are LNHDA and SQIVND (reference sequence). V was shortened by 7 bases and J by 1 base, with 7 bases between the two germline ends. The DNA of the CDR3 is TGTGCCAGTAAGTTTAGGAACACTGAAGCTTTCTTT. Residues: CASKFRNTEAFF. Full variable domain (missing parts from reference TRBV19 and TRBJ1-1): DGGITQSPKYLFRKEGQNVTLSCEQNLNHDAMYWYRQDPGQGLRLIYYSQIVNDFQKGDIAEGYSVSREKKESFPLTVTSAQKNPTAFYLCASKFRNTEAFFGQGTRLTVV.

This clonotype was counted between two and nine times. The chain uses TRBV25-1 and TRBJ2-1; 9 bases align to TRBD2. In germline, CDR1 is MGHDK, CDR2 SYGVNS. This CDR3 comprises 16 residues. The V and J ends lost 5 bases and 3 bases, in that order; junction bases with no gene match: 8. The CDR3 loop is CASSLSGSQFYNEQFF. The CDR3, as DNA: TGTGCCAGCAGTCTTAGCGGGAGTCAGTTCTACAATGAGCAGTTCTTC.

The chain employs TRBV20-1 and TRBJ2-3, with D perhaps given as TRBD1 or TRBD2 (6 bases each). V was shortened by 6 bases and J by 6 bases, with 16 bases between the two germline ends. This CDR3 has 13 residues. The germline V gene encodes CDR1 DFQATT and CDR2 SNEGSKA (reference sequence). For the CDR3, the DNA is TGCAGTGCCGGGGGCACAGCGAGGGATACGCAGTATTTT. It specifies CSAGGTARDTQYF.

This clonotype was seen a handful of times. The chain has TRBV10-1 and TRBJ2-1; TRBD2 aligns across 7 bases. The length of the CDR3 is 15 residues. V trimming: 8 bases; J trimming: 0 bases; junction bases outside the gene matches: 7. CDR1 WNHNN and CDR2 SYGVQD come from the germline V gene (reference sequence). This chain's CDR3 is CASGGGSSSYNEQFF. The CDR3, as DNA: TGCGCCAGCGGCGGGGGATCCAGCTCCTACAATGAGCAGTTCTTC.

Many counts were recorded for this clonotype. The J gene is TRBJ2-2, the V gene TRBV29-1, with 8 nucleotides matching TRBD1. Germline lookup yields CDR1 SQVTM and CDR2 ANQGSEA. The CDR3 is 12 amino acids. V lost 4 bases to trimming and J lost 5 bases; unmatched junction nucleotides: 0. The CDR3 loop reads CSVGQGTGELFF. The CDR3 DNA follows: TGCAGCGTTGGACAGGGGACCGGGGAGCTGTTTTTT.

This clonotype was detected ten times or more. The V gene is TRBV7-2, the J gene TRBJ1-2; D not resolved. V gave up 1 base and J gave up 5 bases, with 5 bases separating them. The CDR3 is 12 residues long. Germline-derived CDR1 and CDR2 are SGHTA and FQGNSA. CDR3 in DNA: TGTGCCAGCAGCTTAGGGCCTTATGGCTACACCTTC. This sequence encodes CASSLGPYGYTF.

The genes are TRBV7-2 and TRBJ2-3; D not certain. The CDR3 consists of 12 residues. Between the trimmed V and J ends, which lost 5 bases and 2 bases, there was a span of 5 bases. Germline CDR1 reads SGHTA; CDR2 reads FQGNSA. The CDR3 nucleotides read TGTGCCAGCAGCCCAAACACAGATACGCAGTATTTT. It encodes CASSPNTDTQYF.

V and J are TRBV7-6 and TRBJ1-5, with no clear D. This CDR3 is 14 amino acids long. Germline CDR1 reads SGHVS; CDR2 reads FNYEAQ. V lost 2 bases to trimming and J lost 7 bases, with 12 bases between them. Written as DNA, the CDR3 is TGTGCCAGCAGCTTAAGTTCAAAAGGACAGCCCCAGCATTTT. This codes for CASSLSSKGQPQHF.

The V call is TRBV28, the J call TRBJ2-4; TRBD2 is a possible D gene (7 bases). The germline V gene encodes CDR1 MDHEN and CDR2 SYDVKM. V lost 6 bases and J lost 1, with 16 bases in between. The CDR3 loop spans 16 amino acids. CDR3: CASRPGGGEAKNIQYF. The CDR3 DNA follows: TGTGCCAGCAGGCCGGGGGGCGGGGAGGCCAAAAACATTCAGTACTTC.

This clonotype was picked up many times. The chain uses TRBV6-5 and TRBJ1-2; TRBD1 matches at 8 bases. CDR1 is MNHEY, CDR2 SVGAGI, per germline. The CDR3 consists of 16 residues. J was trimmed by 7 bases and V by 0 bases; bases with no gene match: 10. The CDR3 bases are TGTGCCAGCAGTTACTCTGGACAGGGAGGGTTTGGTGGCTACACCTTC. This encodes CASSYSGQGGFGGYTF.

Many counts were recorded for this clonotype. Here the CDR3 reads CASSIRAGGDTSSTDTQYF. The CDR3 region has the DNA TGTGCCAGTAGTATCAGAGCGGGCGGAGACACTTCTAGCACAGATACGCAGTATTTT. The chain carries TRBV19 and TRBJ2-3; D perhaps matches TRBD2 (6 bases). The CDR3 is 19 amino acids. Per the germline V gene, CDR1 is LNHDA and CDR2 is SQIVND (reference sequence). The V and J ends lost 3 bases and 0 bases respectively, with 22 bases between them. Supplemented by reference TRBV19 and TRBJ2-3, the full variable domain reads DGGITQSPKYLFRKEGQNVTLSCEQNLNHDAMYWYRQDPGQGLRLIYYSQIVNDFQKGDIAEGYSVSREKKESFPLTVTSAQKNPTAFYLCASSIRAGGDTSSTDTQYFGPGTRLTVL.

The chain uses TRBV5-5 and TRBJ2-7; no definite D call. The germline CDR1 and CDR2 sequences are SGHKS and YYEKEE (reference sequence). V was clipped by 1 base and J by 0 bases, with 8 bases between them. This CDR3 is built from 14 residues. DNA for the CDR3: TGTGCCAGCAGCTTGTCTCTCATCTCCTACGAGCAGTACTTC. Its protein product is CASSLSLISYEQYF.

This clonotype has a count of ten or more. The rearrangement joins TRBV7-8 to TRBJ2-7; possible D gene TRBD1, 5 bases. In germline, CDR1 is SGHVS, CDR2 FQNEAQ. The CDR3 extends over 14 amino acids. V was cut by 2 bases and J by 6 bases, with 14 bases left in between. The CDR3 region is CASSLYPQGSEQYF. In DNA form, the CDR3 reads TGTGCCAGCAGCTTATACCCCCAGGGCTCCGAGCAGTACTTC.